This T cell receptor beta chain comes out of a study of T cells in Graves' hyperthyroidism and ophthalmopathy. Study-level results: The model foresaw ophthalmopathy a median roughly 6.6 months prior to onset. The blood repertoire included most of the expanded thyroid clonotypes above 0.001.

This clonotype was seen ten or more times. As yet, its antigen is unknown. The source material, RNA transcripts, was used to amplify TCR beta CDR3 regions. The primer set for the first-round RT-PCR of the TCR CDR3 was HTBI. TCRdb re-called the multiplex PCR reads with MiXCR, one entry per CDR3 protein. The sample has about 840,000 distinct CDR3 sequences, 38% seen once. Researchers barred patients who had uncontrolled infection, other autoimmune disease, pregnancy or lactation. The receptor comes from a man younger than 35 with Graves' hyperthyroidism. The sequencing sample was made of blood.

CDR3 DNA sequence: TGCAGCGCCCTACTGGGGATAGCTTTCTTT. It encodes CSALLGIAFF. This chain joins TRBV29-1 and TRBJ1-1; D unclear. V was cut by 7 bases and J by 10 bases, with 13 bases left in between. Germline V CDR1 and CDR2: SQVTM, ANQGSEA. The CDR3 consists of 10 residues.